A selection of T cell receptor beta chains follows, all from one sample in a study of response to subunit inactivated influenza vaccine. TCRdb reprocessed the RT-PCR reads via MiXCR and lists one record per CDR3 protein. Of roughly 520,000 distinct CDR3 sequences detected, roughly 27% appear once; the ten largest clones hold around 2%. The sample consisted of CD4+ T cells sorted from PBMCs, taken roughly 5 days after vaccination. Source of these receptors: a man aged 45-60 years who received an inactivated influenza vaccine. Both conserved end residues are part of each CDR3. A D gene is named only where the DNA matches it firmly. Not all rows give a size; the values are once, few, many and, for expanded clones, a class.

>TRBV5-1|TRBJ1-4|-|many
CASRDRRTNEKLFF
TGCGCCAGCAGAGACAGGAGAACTAATGAAAAACTGTTTTTT
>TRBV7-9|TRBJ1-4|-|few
CASSLVPPDANEKLFF
TGTGCCAGCAGCTTAGTCCCCCCGGACGCTAATGAAAAACTGTTTTTT
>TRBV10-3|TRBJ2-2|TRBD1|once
CAMGTGKASNTGELFF
TGTGCCATGGGGACAGGAAAAGCCTCGAACACCGGGGAGCTGTTTTTT
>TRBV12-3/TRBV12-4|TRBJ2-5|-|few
CASSLQAHQETQYF
TGTGCCAGCAGTTTACAGGCTCACCAAGAGACCCAGTACTTC
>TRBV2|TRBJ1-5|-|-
CASSENEDQPQHF
TGTGCCAGCAGTGAAAACGAGGATCAGCCCCAGCATTTT
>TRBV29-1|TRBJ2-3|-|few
CSVEIPQLSTDTQYF
TGCAGCGTTGAAATTCCGCAGCTCAGCACAGATACGCAGTATTTT
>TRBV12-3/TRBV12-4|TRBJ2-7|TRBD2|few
CASSLGLAFYEQYF
TGTGCCAGCAGTTTGGGACTAGCGTTTTACGAGCAGTACTTC
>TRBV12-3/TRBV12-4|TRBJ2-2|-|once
CASSPREFVELFF
TGTGCCAGCAGCCCTCGGGAGTTCGTGGAGCTGTTTTTT
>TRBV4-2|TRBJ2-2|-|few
CASKPRDGNTGELFF
TGTGCCAGCAAGCCAAGAGATGGAAACACCGGGGAGCTGTTTTTT
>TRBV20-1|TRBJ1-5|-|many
CSAVGPSNQPQHF
TGCAGTGCTGTGGGACCGAGCAATCAGCCCCAGCATTTT
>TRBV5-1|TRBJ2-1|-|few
CASSTPYNEQFF
TGCGCCAGCTCTACCCCTTACAATGAGCAGTTCTTC
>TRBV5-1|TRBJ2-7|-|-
CASSLEGTGYEQYF
TGCGCCAGCAGCTTGGAGGGGACTGGCTACGAGCAGTACTTC
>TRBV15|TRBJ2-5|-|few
CATSRTGSRGETQYF
TGTGCCACCAGCAGGACAGGGTCTCGGGGGGAGACCCAGTACTTC
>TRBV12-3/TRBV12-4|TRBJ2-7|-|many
CASSLVGSEQYF
TGTGCCAGCAGTTTGGTCGGCTCCGAGCAGTACTTC
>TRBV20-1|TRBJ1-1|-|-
CSATRAGRVTEAFF
TGCAGTGCTACAAGGGCGGGCAGGGTCACTGAAGCTTTCTTT
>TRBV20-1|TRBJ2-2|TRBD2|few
CSARASGDQTGELFF
TGCAGTGCTAGGGCTAGCGGGGATCAAACCGGGGAGCTGTTTTTT
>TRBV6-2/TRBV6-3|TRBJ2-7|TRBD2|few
CASSDGAGSSYEQYF
TGTGCCAGCAGTGACGGAGCGGGGTCCTCCTACGAGCAGTACTTC
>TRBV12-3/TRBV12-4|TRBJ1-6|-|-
CASSPAGSPLHF
TGTGCCAGCAGCCCCGCCGGTTCACCCCTCCACTTT
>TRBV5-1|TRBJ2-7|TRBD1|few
CASSWSGGSIEQYF
TGCGCCAGCAGCTGGTCAGGGGGTTCGATCGAGCAGTACTTC
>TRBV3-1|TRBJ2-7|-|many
CASSQVPYEQYF
TGTGCCAGCAGCCAAGTCCCCTACGAGCAGTACTTC
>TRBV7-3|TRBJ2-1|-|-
CASSLAGRSNEQFF
TGTGCCAGCAGCTTAGCGGGTCGGAGTAATGAGCAGTTCTTC
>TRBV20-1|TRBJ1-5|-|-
CSAKEGRGNQPQHF
TGCAGTGCAAAGGAGGGCCGCGGCAATCAGCCCCAGCATTTT
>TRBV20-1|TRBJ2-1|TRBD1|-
CSVTQGVGEQFF
TGCAGTGTCACCCAGGGGGTGGGTGAGCAGTTCTTC
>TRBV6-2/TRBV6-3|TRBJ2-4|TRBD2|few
CASRESGGYEAWYF
TGTGCCAGCAGGGAGAGCGGGGGCTATGAAGCGTGGTACTTC
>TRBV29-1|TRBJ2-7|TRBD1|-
CSVERDSSYEQYF
TGCAGCGTTGAAAGGGACAGCTCCTACGAGCAGTACTTC
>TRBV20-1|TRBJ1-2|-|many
CSATPGYYGYTF
TGCAGTGCCACTCCAGGCTACTATGGCTACACCTTC
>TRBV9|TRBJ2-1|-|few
CASSHLAGNEQFF
TGTGCCAGCAGTCACCTCGCCGGGAATGAGCAGTTCTTC
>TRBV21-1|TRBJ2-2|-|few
CASSKVRQGAGELFF
TGTGCCAGCAGCAAAGTGCGACAGGGAGCCGGGGAGCTGTTTTTT